This TCR beta chain is from a study of T-cell reconstitution after alpha-beta-depleted transplantation in children. General study results and limits: Diversity and T-cell counts at one year after transplant derived mostly from new T cells.

Preparation of the TCRbeta library used unique molecular identifiers. Via MiXCR, TCRdb re-called the PCR reads, giving one row per CDR3 protein. The data contain around 300,000 distinct CDR3 sequences, about a tenth of them singletons. This clonotype was observed many times. No antigen is known for it. The CDR3 loop spans 16 amino acids. CDR1 MNHNS and CDR2 SASEGT come from the germline V gene. The ends were cut back, 6 bases at V and 0 bases at J, with 14 bases in the middle. This rearrangement joins TRBV6-1 to TRBJ1-4, with D possibly being TRBD1 (5 bases). The sample was PBMCs, taken before TCRalphabeta/CD19-depleted stem cell transplant. This clonotype was sampled from a boy under three years old with acute myeloid leukemia, due to receive a stem cell transplant. CDR3 protein: CASRPRGSPTNEKLFF. In nucleotides, the CDR3 is TGTGCCAGCAGACCCCGGGGGTCCCCAACTAATGAAAAACTGTTTTTT.